This is a list of T cell receptor beta chains from one sample in a study of long-term antiretroviral therapy in people with HIV. Method: immunoSEQ multiplex PCR; TCRdb's copy keeps in-frame clones and lacks some. The sample consists of over 35,000 clones, roughly 80% of them appearing once. The sample was unsorted PBMCs, taken 1.5 years after starting antiretroviral therapy. Receptor source: a man between 18 and 29 years old with HIV. Both conserved end residues are part of each CDR3. A D gene is named only where the DNA matches it firmly. Where a row states a size, it is once, few, many or the class of an expanded clone; other rows omit it.

v_gene,abundance,d_gene,j_gene,CDR3nt,CDR3aa
TRBV27,-,-,TRBJ1-4,TGTGCCAGCAGTTTCCTCTGGAGGGGTAGCACTAATGAAAAACTGTTTTTT,CASSFLWRGSTNEKLFF
TRBV5-1,-,-,TRBJ1-1,TGCGCCAGCAGCTTGAGTCCTGAGAACACTGAAGCTTTCTTT,CASSLSPENTEAFF
TRBV7-8,-,-,TRBJ2-7,TGTGCCAGCAGCTTATATGGCTCCTACGAGCAGTACTTC,CASSLYGSYEQYF
TRBV10-1,-,-,TRBJ2-7,TGCGCCAGCAGTGAGTCTGTTGGGGACGGTTACGAGCAGTACTTC,CASSESVGDGYEQYF
TRBV7-9,few,-,TRBJ2-7,TGTGCCAGCAGCTCACCCCGGGGCCTTAGCTACGAGCAGTACTTC,CASSSPRGLSYEQYF
TRBV5-4,-,-,TRBJ2-5,TGTGCCAGCAGCTTGGCCTTTGGGATGGGGGGAGAGACCCAGTACTTC,CASSLAFGMGGETQYF
TRBV4-2,few,-,TRBJ1-2,TGTGCCAGCAGCCAAGATCTAAGGGACCGCAAGGGCTACACCTTC,CASSQDLRDRKGYTF
TRBV29-1,-,-,TRBJ2-6,TGCAGCGTTCATTTGGGACGGAACTCTGGGGCCAACGTCCTGACTTTC,CSVHLGRNSGANVLTF
TRBV6-1,-,-,TRBJ2-2,TGTGCCAGCAGTCGGTCCAGGAACACCGGGGAGCTGTTTTTT,CASSRSRNTGELFF
TRBV28,-,-,TRBJ1-2,TGTGCCAGCAATCGGGGCAGGGGAAGTTCCATTGGTGGCTACACCTTC,CASNRGRGSSIGGYTF
TRBV28,-,-,TRBJ1-3,TGTGCCAGCAGTTTAGTTGGGAGCTCTGGAAACACCATATATTTT,CASSLVGSSGNTIYF
TRBV28,-,TRBD1,TRBJ1-2,TGTGCCAGTACGAATCAGGGGGCGCTTGGCTACACCTTC,CASTNQGALGYTF
TRBV5-6,-,TRBD2,TRBJ2-7,TGTGCCAGCAGCAGCCGGGACTACTACGAGCAGTACTTC,CASSSRDYYEQYF
TRBV5-3,-,TRBD2,TRBJ2-1,TGTGCCAGAAGCTCGCGACTAGCCCGAAACAATGAGCAGTTCTTC,CARSSRLARNNEQFF
TRBV7-2,-,TRBD1,TRBJ2-5,TGTGCCAGCAGCTTAGGAGGGACAGGGGGGAAGACCCAGTACTTC,CASSLGGTGGKTQYF
TRBV6-7,-,-,TRBJ1-3,TGTGCCAGCAGTTACTCGAAATGCTCTGGAAACACCATATATTTT,CASSYSKCSGNTIYF
TRBV19,few,-,TRBJ1-2,TGTGCCAGTGGCACCCGGGGGTTCCGCGGCTACACCTTC,CASGTRGFRGYTF
TRBV11-3,-,TRBD1,TRBJ2-7,TGTGCCAGCAGCCCTGGACAGGGGAGGAACTACGAGCAGTACTTC,CASSPGQGRNYEQYF
TRBV7-2,-,-,TRBJ2-7,TGTGCCAGCAGCTACGACGGGGGATCCTACGAGCAGTACTTC,CASSYDGGSYEQYF
TRBV28,few,TRBD1,TRBJ2-7,TGTGCCAGCAGTTCAACGCAGGACAGGGGGGCTACCTACGAGCAGTACTTC,CASSSTQDRGATYEQYF
TRBV5-6,-,-,TRBJ2-1,TGTGCCAGCAGCTTGGAAGGGGGACCTTACAATGAGCAGTTCTTC,CASSLEGGPYNEQFF
TRBV6-6,-,-,TRBJ1-5,TGTGCCAGCATTCGGCAGGCAAATAGCAATCAGCCCCAGCATTTT,CASIRQANSNQPQHF
TRBV5-5,-,TRBD1,TRBJ1-5,TGTGCCAGCAGCTTCTCGTCCGGGACAGGGGCCAATCAGCCCCAGCATTTT,CASSFSSGTGANQPQHF
TRBV6-6,-,TRBD2,TRBJ2-7,TGTGCCAGCAGGCAAGACCGACTAGCGGGAGACGAGCAGTACTTC,CASRQDRLAGDEQYF
TRBV7-2,-,-,TRBJ2-2,TGTGCCAGCAGCCGCTCCCCGTCGAACACCGGGGAGCTGTTTTTT,CASSRSPSNTGELFF
TRBV2,-,-,TRBJ1-2,TGTGCCAGCAGTGAAGTACAGGACGGGCTTGGCTATGGCTACACCTTC,CASSEVQDGLGYGYTF
TRBV5-4,-,TRBD2,TRBJ2-3,TGTGCCAGCAGCTTTGCGGGAGCTGCAGATACGCAGTATTTT,CASSFAGAADTQYF
TRBV9,-,TRBD2,TRBJ2-3,TGTGCCAGCAGCACAATAGCGGGAGGGCGGGATACGCAGTATTTT,CASSTIAGGRDTQYF
TRBV28,-,-,TRBJ2-3,TGTGCCAGCAGTTTGCATTGGATGGTCCCCACAGATACGCAGTATTTT,CASSLHWMVPTDTQYF
TRBV15,-,-,TRBJ2-7,TGTGCCACCAGCAGAGATGGCTACGAGCAGTACTTC,CATSRDGYEQYF
TRBV6-5,-,TRBD2,TRBJ2-7,TGTGCCAGCAGTTCCGCCACTAGCGGGAGTTACGAGCAGTACTTC,CASSSATSGSYEQYF
TRBV4-3,-,TRBD1,TRBJ2-7,TGCGCCAGCAGCACCCGCGCCAAGCAACAGGGGGCCGAGCAGTACTTC,CASSTRAKQQGAEQYF
TRBV19,-,-,TRBJ2-1,TGTGCCAGTACCCTGGGTGGCCCATTAGCCTACAATGAGCAGTTCTTC,CASTLGGPLAYNEQFF
TRBV9,-,TRBD2,TRBJ2-7,TGTGCCAGCAGCGTAGGGCTAGCGGAAACCTACGAGCAGTACTTC,CASSVGLAETYEQYF
TRBV27,-,-,TRBJ2-7,TGTGCCAGCAGTTTGGGGGGATGGAGTAGCGAGCAGTACTTC,CASSLGGWSSEQYF
TRBV27,-,-,TRBJ1-2,TGTGCCAGCAGTTTGGGACACAATACCTATGGCTACACCTTC,CASSLGHNTYGYTF
TRBV4-2,-,TRBD1,TRBJ2-1,TGTGCCAGCAGCCAGGCGGGGACAGGACACAATGAGCAGTTCTTC,CASSQAGTGHNEQFF
TRBV2,-,-,TRBJ2-1,TGTGCCAGCAGTGAAGCGCGTCTAGGAGCGCAGAAGTTCTTC,CASSEARLGAQKFF
TRBV30,-,-,TRBJ2-3,TGTGCCTGGAGCTTAATGGGGGATACGCAGTATTTT,CAWSLMGDTQYF
TRBV7-9,few,-,TRBJ2-2,TGTGCCAGCAGCTTTGGGCTTTTGGGGGTTACCGGGGAGCTGTTTTTT,CASSFGLLGVTGELFF
TRBV19,-,-,TRBJ1-2,TGTGCCAGTAGTATAAAGGGTTATGGCTACACCTTC,CASSIKGYGYTF
TRBV4-2,-,-,TRBJ2-6,TGTGCCAGCAGCCAAGATCGGAGTCTTTCTGGGGCCAACGTCCTGACTTTC,CASSQDRSLSGANVLTF
TRBV28,-,TRBD2,TRBJ2-7,TGTGCCAGCAGTTTATTTTATCTAGCGGGCACCTACGAGCAGTACTTC,CASSLFYLAGTYEQYF
TRBV11-2,-,TRBD2,TRBJ2-3,TGTGCCAGCAGCCTTTATAGCGGGAGGGCCGTAGATACGCAGTATTTT,CASSLYSGRAVDTQYF
TRBV14,-,-,TRBJ2-1,TGTGCCAGCAGGCTCGGGACTCGGAATGAGCAGTTCTTC,CASRLGTRNEQFF
TRBV18,-,-,TRBJ2-3,TGTGCCAGCTCACCACAGGTTCCGGGCACAGATACGCAGTATTTT,CASSPQVPGTDTQYF
TRBV10-3,-,TRBD1,TRBJ1-4,TGTGCCACTGGGACAGCCGGGGAGGAAAAACTGTTTTTT,CATGTAGEEKLFF
TRBV7-2,-,-,TRBJ2-2,TGTGCCAGCAGCTTGTTGGGGGGCCTGAACACCGGGGAGCTGTTTTTT,CASSLLGGLNTGELFF
TRBV29-1,-,-,TRBJ2-7,TGCAGCGTTGACCGGCCCGGGGGACAAAATGAGCAGTACTTC,CSVDRPGGQNEQYF
TRBV5-1,-,TRBD2,TRBJ2-1,TGCGCCAGCAGCTGGGGACTAGCGGGAGGAGGCAATGAGCAGTTCTTC,CASSWGLAGGGNEQFF
TRBV28,-,-,TRBJ1-2,TGTGCCAGCAGTTTATTAGGGGATGGCTACACCTTC,CASSLLGDGYTF
TRBV5-6,-,TRBD1,TRBJ2-5,TGTGCCAGCAGCTTGACAGGGGAAGAGACCCAGTACTTC,CASSLTGEETQYF
TRBV7-2,-,-,TRBJ1-3,TGTGCCAGCAGCTTATCCGCACTAGGCGGTAACTCTGGAAACACCATATATTTT,CASSLSALGGNSGNTIYF
TRBV10-2,-,-,TRBJ1-1,TGCGCCAGCAGTGGGATATTACCAACCGAAGCTTTCTTT,CASSGILPTEAFF